This TCR beta chain was documented in a study of T-cell memory formation after mild COVID-19 (dated by TCRdb to the early 2020s). Study-level background: TCR sequence clusters from the two donors were largely donor specific. Longitudinal TCRalpha and TCRbeta repertoire sequencing tracked T-cell clones expanding and contracting after mild COVID-19 in a couple of donors. Two young, previously healthy adult volunteers, one female and one male, were included in the cohort.

Results and caveats for the whole study, not just this receptor: Clones contracting from day 15 to 85 had balanced CD4/CD8 phenotypes, while a second wave expanding from day 15 to 37 was biased towards CD4+. Contracting CD4+ clones were found mainly in CM and EM memory subsets, while CD8+ clones were enriched in EMRA. The study included only a couple of mild cases, and larger cohorts that include severe cases with pre-infection samples were judged to be necessary. Some responding clones were detected in pre-infection memory, suggesting pre-existing cross-reactive memory T cells joined the SARS-CoV-2 response. The second-wave clones that peaked on day 37 were not confirmed to be SARS-CoV-2 specific.

The CDR3 runs 14 residues from the cysteine to the phenylalanine. Of all the DNA, just the CDR3 is kept, 42 bases in frame from base 1. Relative to germline, V is 6 bases shorter and J is 1 base shorter, with 12 bases between their ends. PBMCs were isolated by Ficoll-Paque density gradient centrifugation. TCRdb shows the sequencer as Illumina NovaSeq 6000. cDNA libraries for TCRalpha and TCRbeta were prepared by 5'RACE using constant-segment primers, with sample barcodes and unique molecular identifiers added. RNA was extracted from every sample with Trizol reagent. The libraries were amplified in two PCR steps, and the second step added a second sample barcode and Illumina TruSeq adapters. Sequencing of the libraries was done on an Illumina NovaSeq, producing 2 x 150 bp paired-end reads. The paper's data handling went like this. Reads were demultiplexed and collapsed into UMI-guided consensus sequences with migec v1.2.7. With mixcr v2.1.11, UMI consensuses were aligned to TRA and TRB V and J templates and assembled into clonotypes. A clonotype was counted as expanded or contracted only if both edgeR and NoisET called the change significant, with noise models trained on biological replicates. For edgeR calls, the thresholds were a false discovery rate-adjusted p below 0.01 and a log2 fold-change of 1. PCA with hierarchical clustering of max-normalized trajectories of the 1000 most abundant clonotypes was used as exploratory dynamics analysis. Separately sequenced CD4+ and CD8+ repertoires were used to assign a CD4 or CD8 phenotype to each responding clone. TCRdb itself trimmed the public reads at Q25 with fastp, ran MiXCR and retained productive beta chains. Each CDR3 protein gets just one entry, which takes the most common genes and DNA from the rows behind it. The V and J calls shown here were made by TCRdb, not taken from the authors' results. A total of roughly 320,000 distinct CDR3 sequences appear in this sample, 25% to 30% of them only once. Together, the top ten hold approximately 15% of the sample.

Remarks on this clonotype: Its antigen target is currently unknown. The record has no base qualities; no much larger clone is one base away.

Sample: PBMCs or a T cell subset sorted from them (not recorded which). The origin of this receptor is an adult woman who had mild COVID-19 (a few samples of this study predate the infection). The sample titles of this study are shuffled in the database, so cell type and time point are left out; the donor was told from shared clones. The V and J genes are TRBV12-3 or TRBV12-4 and TRBJ1-1; a tentative D match to TRBD1 spans 6 bases. The CDR3 region has the sequence CASSQGQWNTEAFF. The nucleotide sequence is TGTGCCAGCAGCCAGGGACAATGGAACACTGAAGCTTTCTTT.